These 11 T cell receptor beta chains came from one sample sequenced in a study of blood T cells in healthy people across ages. A second about 7 to 12 cycle PCR used barcoded and J-beta primers. Each CDR3 protein gets one entry after TCRdb re-called the 5' RACE reads with MiXCR. The table records 700,000 to 950,000 distinct CDR3 sequences, approximately 39% of them present only once. Sequencing was done on a sample of blood. Receptors were obtained from a woman in her fifties or sixties in good health.

The rearrangement joins TRBV6-2 or TRBV6-3 to TRBJ2-3, with 9 bases identical to TRBD1. With 10 bases clipped from V and 2 bases from J, the junction kept 13 bases outside the gene matches. This CDR3 contains 16 residues. Germline lookup yields CDR1 MNHEY and CDR2 SVGEGT. CDR3 residues: CATHPAGQGFTDTQYF. The CDR3, as DNA: TGTGCCACCCACCCGGCGGGACAGGGATTCACAGATACGCAGTATTTT.

Concerning this clonotype itself: An end of the junction differs from the germline gene, which may be a read error. J is TRBJ2-1 and V is TRBV25-1; D is uncertain. Germline CDR1 reads MGHDK; CDR2 reads SYGVNS. The CDR3 is 16 residues long. The DNA of the CDR3 is TGTGCCAGCAGTGATAGGAGAGAGTTTGTCTACAATGAGCTGTTCTTC. Its translation is CASSDRREFVYNELFF.

This chain links TRBV21-1 with TRBJ2-7; whether TRBD1, the table's D call, matches the DNA was not checked. TRBV21-1 is classified as a pseudogene. The CDR3 loop spans 14 amino acids. CDR3 in DNA: TGTGCCAGCAGCAAAAGGTTAACAGGGAGAAAGCAGTACTTC. Amino acid sequence: CASSKRLTGRKQYF.

This chain links TRBV21-1 with TRBJ1-2. TRBV21-1 is recorded as a pseudogene. The CDR3 runs to 16 residues. CDR3 bases: TGTGCCAGCAGGTCCCGCTACGAGGGGCAGGTCTATGGCTACACCTTC. This encodes CASRSRYEGQVYGYTF.

A word on this clonotype: Possible read error: a much larger clone is one base away. This chain uses TRBV28 with TRBJ2-6; 9 nucleotides align to TRBD1. J was trimmed by 5 bases and V by 6 bases; bases with no gene match: 8. The CDR3 extends over 16 amino acids. Germline V gene data show CDR1 as MDHEN and CDR2 as SYDVKM. The CDR3 sequence is CASSIRDRDWANVLTF. The DNA for the CDR3 is TGTGCCAGCAGCATCCGGGACAGGGATTGGGCCAACGTCCTGACTTTC.

In this sample, this clonotype turned up a few times. V gene TRBV7-9 combines with J gene TRBJ2-3, with a weak D call TRBD2 (6 bases). The germline V and J ends were trimmed by 5 bases and 0 bases, with 15 bases remaining between them. CDR3 size: 16 residues. Germline assignment: CDR1 SEHNR and CDR2 FQNEAQ (reference sequence). The CDR3 DNA follows: TGTGCCAGCAGCCCCCAGGGACTCTTTAGCACAGATACGCAGTATTTT. It encodes CASSPQGLFSTDTQYF.

This clonotype came up many times. The chain employs TRBV6-2 or TRBV6-3 and TRBJ2-7; D not resolved. Germline lookup yields CDR1 MNHEY and CDR2 SVGEGT. The CDR3 consists of 14 residues. V was shortened by 3 bases and J by 7 bases, with 16 bases between the two germline ends. CDR3 DNA: TGTGCCAGCAGTTATCTGGGTGCAACCTGGGAGCAGTACTTC. The encoded protein is CASSYLGATWEQYF.

This clonotype was seen only a few times. The V gene is TRBV20-1, the J gene TRBJ2-1; D is ambiguous. Germline CDR1 and CDR2: DFQATT and SNEGSKA (reference sequence). The CDR3 has 16 amino acids. V was pared by 0 bases and J by 12 bases, with 24 bases between. The CDR3: CSAREGSIGRLMGQFF. The DNA for the CDR3 is TGCAGTGCTAGAGAGGGAAGTATAGGACGGCTGATGGGGCAGTTCTTC.

CDR3 loop: CSVEEGASGVNEQYF. The CDR3 region has the DNA TGCAGCGTTGAAGAGGGGGCTAGCGGGGTTAATGAGCAGTACTTC. The rearrangement joins TRBV29-1 to TRBJ2-4, with TRBD2 matching over 9 bases. Germline CDR1 SQVTM, CDR2 ANQGSEA. V dropped 0 bases and J dropped 13; count of bases not matched to a gene: 13. The CDR3 runs 15 residues.

Of note for this clonotype: One end of the junction does not line up with germline, which may come from a read error. The chain couples TRBV7-7 to TRBJ2-2; 8 nucleotides align to TRBD1. Germline V gene data show CDR1 as SSHAT and CDR2 as FNYEAQ (reference sequence). The CDR3 is 15 residues long. The CDR3 protein is CASSSGTGSGGELFF. The CDR3 DNA is TGTGCTAGCAGCTCCGGGACAGGTTCGGGAGGGGAGCTGTTTTTT. Looking up the rest from reference TRBV7-7 and TRBJ2-2 gives the full variable domain: GAGVSQSPRYKVTKRGQDVTLRCDPISSHATLYWYQQALGQGPEFLTYFNYEAQPDKSGLPSDRFSAERPEGSISTLTIQRTEQRDSAMYRCASSSGTGSGGELFFGEGSRLTVL.

The gene calls are TRBV12-3 or TRBV12-4 and TRBJ2-1; no firm D call. The CDR3 totals 13 residues. Between the trimmed V and J ends, which lost 5 bases and 7 bases, there was a span of 12 bases. CDR3 sequence reads: CASSVLKVNEQFF. CDR3 DNA sequence: TGTGCCAGCAGTGTATTAAAGGTGAATGAGCAGTTCTTC.